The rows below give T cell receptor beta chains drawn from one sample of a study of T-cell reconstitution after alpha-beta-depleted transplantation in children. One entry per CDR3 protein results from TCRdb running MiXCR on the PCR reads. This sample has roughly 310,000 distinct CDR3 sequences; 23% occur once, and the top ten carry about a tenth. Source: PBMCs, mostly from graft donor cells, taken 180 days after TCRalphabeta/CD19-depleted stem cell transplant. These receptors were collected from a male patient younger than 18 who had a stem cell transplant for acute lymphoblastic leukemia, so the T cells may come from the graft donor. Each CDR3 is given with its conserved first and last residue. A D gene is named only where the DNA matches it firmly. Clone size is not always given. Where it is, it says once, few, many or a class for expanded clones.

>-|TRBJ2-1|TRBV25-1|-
CASSTLTPWEQFF
TGTGCCAGCAGTACCCTGACCCCCTGGGAGCAGTTCTTC
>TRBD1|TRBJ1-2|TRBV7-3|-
CASREEGQYGYTF
TGTGCCAGCCGGGAGGAGGGACAGTATGGCTACACCTTC
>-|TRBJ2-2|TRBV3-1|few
CASSQRWSFGTGELFF
TGTGCCAGCAGCCAGAGGTGGAGCTTTGGTACCGGGGAGCTGTTTTTT
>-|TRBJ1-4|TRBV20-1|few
CSARVPRKWGEYEEKLFF
TGCAGTGCTAGAGTCCCGAGGAAATGGGGGGAGTATGAGGAAAAACTGTTTTTT
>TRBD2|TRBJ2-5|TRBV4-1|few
CASSRLAGEGETQYF
TGCGCCAGCAGCCGGCTAGCGGGAGAGGGGGAGACCCAGTACTTC
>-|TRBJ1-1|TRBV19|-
CASSIDDAGTEAFF
TGTGCCAGTAGTATAGACGATGCGGGGACTGAAGCTTTCTTT
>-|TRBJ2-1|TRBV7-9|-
CASSRPFSSYNEQFF
TGTGCCAGCAGCCGTCCTTTTAGCTCCTACAATGAGCAGTTCTTC
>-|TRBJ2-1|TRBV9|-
CSSSPPLAPHEQFF
TGTTCCAGCAGCCCACCACTAGCACCCCATGAGCAGTTCTTC
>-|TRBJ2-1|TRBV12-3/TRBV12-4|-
CASTEGNEQFF
TGTGCCAGCACCGAGGGGAATGAGCAGTTCTTC
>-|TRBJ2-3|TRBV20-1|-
CSAQSGDTQYF
TGCAGTGCCCAAAGCGGAGATACGCAGTATTTT
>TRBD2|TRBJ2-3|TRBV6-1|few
CATGREGTDTQYF
TGTGCCACCGGGCGGGAGGGCACAGATACGCAGTATTTT
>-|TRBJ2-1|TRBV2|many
CASSEEGGRINEQFF
TGTGCCAGCAGTGAAGAGGGGGGGCGGATTAATGAGCAGTTCTTC
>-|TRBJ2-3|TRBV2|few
CASSEATVADTQYF
TGTGCCAGCAGTGAAGCGACCGTGGCAGATACGCAGTATTTT
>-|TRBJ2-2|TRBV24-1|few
CATSGTGPRINTGELFF
TGTGCCACCAGTGGAACAGGGCCCCGAATTAACACCGGGGAGCTGTTTTTT
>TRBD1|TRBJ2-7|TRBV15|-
CATSSGPLGTGGYEQYF
TGTGCCACCAGCAGTGGCCCTTTGGGGACAGGGGGCTACGAGCAGTACTTC
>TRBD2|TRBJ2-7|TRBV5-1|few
CASSLDPGTSTYEQYF
TGCGCCAGCAGCTTGGATCCCGGGACTAGCACCTACGAGCAGTACTTC